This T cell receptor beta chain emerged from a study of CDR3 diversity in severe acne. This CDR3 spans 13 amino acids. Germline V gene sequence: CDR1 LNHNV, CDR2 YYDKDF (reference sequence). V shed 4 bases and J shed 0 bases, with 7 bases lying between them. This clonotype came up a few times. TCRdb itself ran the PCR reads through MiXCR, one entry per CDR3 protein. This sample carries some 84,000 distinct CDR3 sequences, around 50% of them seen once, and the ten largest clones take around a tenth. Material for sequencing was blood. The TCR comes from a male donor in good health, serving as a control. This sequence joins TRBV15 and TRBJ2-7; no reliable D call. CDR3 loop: CATSIFLSYEQYF. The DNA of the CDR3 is TGTGCCACCAGCATCTTCCTCTCCTACGAGCAGTACTTC.